One and the same sample provided the 21 T cell receptor beta chains below, sequenced in a study of blood T cells in healthy people across ages. Through a sample-barcoded 5' primer and a J-beta primer mix, a second PCR was run for 7 to 11 cycles. Each CDR3 protein gets one entry after TCRdb re-called the 5' RACE reads with MiXCR. The sample holds 750,000 to 850,000 distinct CDR3 sequences, roughly 25% seen once. These data also featured in a second study, about T cells of mothers and their children.

Sequenced material: blood. These receptors all come from a boy younger than 18 in good health.

The rearrangement links TRBV7-3 to TRBJ2-1; TRBD2 agrees at 10 bases. CDR3 size: 16 residues. Germline V gene sequence: CDR1 SGHTA, CDR2 FQGTGA. Unmatched junction bases numbered 3, after V lost 2 bases and J lost 2 bases. The CDR3: CASSLATSGTYNEQFF. CDR3 sequence (DNA): TGTGCCAGCAGCTTAGCCACTAGCGGGACCTACAATGAGCAGTTCTTC.

The chain combines TRBV7-9 with TRBJ2-5, with D possibly TRBD1 on 6 matching bases. The CDR3 contains 15 residues. Germline CDR1 reads SEHNR; CDR2 reads FQNEAQ (reference sequence). Trimming left V 5 bases short and J 3 bases short, with 16 bases between. Written as DNA, the CDR3 is TGTGCCAGCAGCCGACGACCAGGGGACGAAGAGACCCAGTACTTC. This translates into CASSRRPGDEETQYF.

This chain joins TRBV27 and TRBJ2-5; 8 nucleotides match TRBD1. The end of the DNA is better explained by TRBJ2-7, so the J call may be wrong. CDR3 length equals 16 residues. Germline CDR1 MNHEY, CDR2 SMNVEV (reference sequence). This CDR3 is CASSLGPGGGGYEQYF. The CDR3 DNA follows: TGTGCCAGCAGTTTAGGGCCAGGGGGCGGTGGATACGAGCAGTACTTC.

This clonotype has more than one count but fewer than ten. The DNA of the CDR3 is TGTGCCAGCAGCCAAGATTTACATGAAGCTTTCTTT. Residues: CASSQDLHEAFF. The chain couples TRBV3-1 to TRBJ1-1; D is undetermined. This CDR3 comprises 12 residues. Trimming removed 0 bases at V and 7 bases at J, with 6 bases between. Germline CDR1 reads LGHDT; CDR2 reads YNNKEL (reference sequence).

V and J are TRBV28 and TRBJ1-1; 12 bases agree with TRBD1. Trimming at V came to 5 bases and at J to 1 base, leaving 8 bases not matched to a gene. CDR3 length equals 17 residues. Germline V lookup: CDR1 MDHEN, CDR2 SYDVKM. CDR3 coding DNA: TGTGCCAGCAGTCCACGGCGGGACAGGGGGCAGAACACTGAAGCTTTCTTT. Translating gives CASSPRRDRGQNTEAFF.

This clonotype has more than one count but fewer than ten. V is TRBV6-1 and J is TRBJ1-2; 7 bases are shared with TRBD1. There are 13 residues in the CDR3. V trimming: 3 bases; J trimming: 6 bases; junction bases outside the gene matches: 4. Germline assignment: CDR1 MNHNS and CDR2 SASEGT. In DNA form, the CDR3 reads TGTGCCAGCAGTGATTCGACAGGGAATGGCTACACCTTC. It translates to CASSDSTGNGYTF.

A few counts support this clonotype. The chain joins TRBV4-3 to TRBJ2-3; 10 bases agree with TRBD2. The germline V gene has CDR1 LGHNA and CDR2 YSLEER. The CDR3 is 15 residues long. The J segment lost 1 base and the V segment lost 3 bases, leaving 1 base of the junction unmatched. CDR3: CASSHGLAGTDTQYF. For the CDR3, the DNA is TGCGCCAGCAGCCATGGACTAGCGGGCACAGATACGCAGTATTTT.

This sequence joins TRBV28 and TRBJ2-1; D might be TRBD1 (5 bases). V was pared by 7 bases and J by 4 bases, with 11 bases between. CDR1 is MDHEN and CDR2 is SYDVKM in the germline V gene. The CDR3 totals 13 residues. The CDR3 coding sequence is TGTGCCAGCAATTTGGACATTTACAATGAGCAGTTCTTC. The encoded protein is CASNLDIYNEQFF.

The V call is TRBV2, the J call TRBJ2-5, with D unclear. From germline, CDR1 is SNHLY and CDR2 FYNNEI. CDR3 length: 15 residues. Trimming took off 0 bases at V and 5 bases at J, with 13 bases between the two ends. CDR3 amino acids: CASSEAWAGEETQYF. DNA of the CDR3: TGTGCCAGCAGTGAAGCTTGGGCAGGCGAGGAGACCCAGTACTTC.

The CDR3 nucleotides read TGCAGCGTTGAACAGGACAGCCGACAACTAAGCACAGATACGCAGTATTTT. As protein: CSVEQDSRQLSTDTQYF. This rearrangement joins TRBV29-1 to TRBJ2-3; possibly TRBD1 for D (6 bases). The V end lost 2 bases, the J end lost 0 bases, and 18 bases lay between the germline ends. Germline loops: CDR1 SQVTM, CDR2 ANQGSEA. CDR3 length: 17 residues.

This clonotype was seen only a few times. This rearrangement joins TRBV25-1 to TRBJ2-1; no firm D call. This CDR3 is built from 10 residues. V lost 6 bases to trimming and J lost 10 bases, with 7 bases between them. The germline CDR1 and CDR2 sequences are MGHDK and SYGVNS. This CDR3 is CASSSLEQFF. CDR3 coding DNA: TGTGCCAGCAGCTCCCTAGAGCAGTTCTTC.

This sequence joins TRBV6-5 and TRBJ2-5; 8 nucleotides agree with TRBD2. V dropped 4 bases and J dropped 6; count of bases not matched to a gene: 10. The CDR3 covers 15 residues. Germline V gene sequence: CDR1 MNHEY, CDR2 SVGAGI. The CDR3 loop reads CASSSLSRGGKTQYF. The CDR3 bases are TGTGCCAGCAGTTCCCTATCCCGGGGGGGTAAGACCCAGTACTTC.

This clonotype was counted between two and nine times. The rearrangement joins TRBV24-1 to TRBJ2-5, with 9 bases matching TRBD1. The DNA matches TRBJ2-7 better at its end, which makes the J call doubtful. The CDR3 sequence is 14 residues long. Looked up from germline, CDR1 is KGHDR and CDR2 is SFDVKD. The CDR3 DNA reads TGTGCCACCAGTCCAGGGACAGGGTTGCACGAGCAGTACTTC. The encoded protein is CATSPGTGLHEQYF.

The rearrangement uses TRBV28 and TRBJ1-2; perhaps TRBD1 as D (5 bases). In germline, CDR1 is MDHEN, CDR2 SYDVKM. Between the trimmed V and J ends, which lost 7 bases and 1 base, there was a span of 10 bases. This CDR3 has 13 amino acids. CDR3 loop: CASTPDSNYGYTF. As DNA, the CDR3 is TGTGCCAGCACCCCCGACAGTAACTATGGCTACACCTTC.

CDR3 in amino acids: CSARDQLAGTYEQYF. DNA of the CDR3: TGCAGTGCTAGAGATCAACTAGCGGGTACCTACGAGCAGTACTTC. The rearrangement links TRBV20-1 to TRBJ2-5; 9 positions match TRBD2. The DNA end is a closer match to TRBJ2-7, so the J assignment may be wrong. Germline V lookup: CDR1 DFQATT, CDR2 SNEGSKA (reference sequence). CDR3 length: 15 amino acids.

V and J are TRBV7-2 and TRBJ2-3; the match to TRBD2 covers 12 bases. There are 17 residues in the CDR3. CDR1 is SGHTA and CDR2 is FQGNSA in the germline V gene. J gave up 7 bases and V 5 bases, and 13 bases lay outside the gene matches. CDR3 nucleotide sequence: TGTGCCAGCAGCCCCCTACGACTAGCGGGGGCCGGTAATACGCAGTATTTT. Protein: CASSPLRLAGAGNTQYF. The whole variable domain, remainder taken from reference TRBV7-2 and TRBJ2-3, is GAGVSQSPSNKVTEKGKDVELRCDPISGHTALYWYRQSLGQGLEFLIYFQGNSAPDKSGLPSDRFSAERTGGSVSTLTIQRTQQEDSAVYLCASSPLRLAGAGNTQYFGPGTRLTVL.

The CDR3 here is CASSVIRDTEAFF. The CDR3, as DNA: TGTGCCAGCAGCGTGATTAGAGACACTGAAGCTTTCTTT. The gene calls are TRBV9 and TRBJ1-1; D uncertain. The CDR3 contains 13 residues. Trimming shortened V by 2 bases and J by 3 bases, and 8 bases separated the two germline ends. CDR1 SGDLS and CDR2 YYNGEE come from the germline V gene. The whole variable domain, remainder taken from reference TRBV9 and TRBJ1-1, is DSGVTQTPKHLITATGQRVTLRCSPRSGDLSVYWYQQSLDQGLQFLIQYYNGEERAKGNILERFSAQQFPDLHSELNLSSLELGDSALYFCASSVIRDTEAFFGQGTRLTVV.

The genes are TRBV12-3 or TRBV12-4 and TRBJ1-3, with TRBD1 as a possible D gene (5 bases). The CDR3 contains 16 residues. V shed 3 bases and J shed 0 bases, with 12 bases lying between them. The CDR3 region has the DNA TGTGCCAGCAGTTTCGCGGGGGTCGGCTCTGGAAACACCATATATTTT. Protein: CASSFAGVGSGNTIYF.

This clonotype was found a few times. The chain has TRBV7-9 and TRBJ2-1; D is perhaps TRBD1 (6 bases). CDR3 size: 12 residues. The germline V gene encodes CDR1 SEHNR and CDR2 FQNEAQ (reference sequence). V lost 1 base and J lost 10, with 8 bases in between. The chain's CDR3 is CASSLGQAEQFF. The CDR3 DNA sequence: TGTGCCAGCAGCTTAGGACAGGCAGAGCAGTTCTTC. The whole variable domain, filled in from reference TRBV7-9 and TRBJ2-1, reads DTGVSQNPRHKITKRGQNVTFRCDPISEHNRLYWYRQTLGQGPEFLTYFQNEAQLEKSRLLSDRFSAERPKGSFSTLEIQRTEQGDSAMYLCASSLGQAEQFFGPGTRLTVL.

This clonotype came up a few times. This chain uses TRBV20-1 with TRBJ1-5; TRBD1 aligns across 12 bases. Losses at the gene ends were 2 bases for V and 4 bases for J; bases not matched to a gene: 12. Germline lookup yields CDR1 DFQATT and CDR2 SNEGSKA (reference sequence). There are 18 residues in the CDR3. This CDR3 reads CSARQPGQGAGVNQPQHF. The CDR3 DNA follows: TGCAGTGCTAGACAACCGGGACAGGGGGCGGGAGTGAATCAGCCCCAGCATTTT.

The rearrangement joins TRBV15 to TRBJ2-2; 9 bases fit TRBD1. Germline assignment: CDR1 LNHNV and CDR2 YYDKDF (reference sequence). The CDR3 covers 19 residues. Trimming took 8 bases from V and 0 from J; bases not matched to a gene: 16. CDR3 region: CATPTVAQGASSNTGELFF. In DNA, the CDR3 is TGTGCCACCCCAACCGTAGCACAGGGGGCTTCCTCGAACACCGGGGAGCTGTTTTTT.